This TCR beta chain originates from a study of cytomegalovirus exposure and HLA in healthy donors. The PCR employed 60 Vbeta primers together with 13 Jbeta primers. Produced via immunoSEQ multiplex PCR; TCRdb's table is partial and in-frame only. Of about 130,000 clones in the sample, about four fifths were seen once. V was cut by 0 bases and J by 8 bases, with 13 bases left in between. This CDR3 has 14 residues. Germline CDR1 reads SGHTA; CDR2 reads FQGNSA. The source is a male donor in good health and CMV-seropositive. The sequencing sample was made of PBMCs. V usage is TRBV7-2 and J usage is TRBJ1-2; perhaps TRBD1 as D (6 bases). Written as DNA, the CDR3 is TGTGCCAGCAGCTTAGCGAGGGCAGGGGACGGCTACACCTTC. Protein: CASSLARAGDGYTF.